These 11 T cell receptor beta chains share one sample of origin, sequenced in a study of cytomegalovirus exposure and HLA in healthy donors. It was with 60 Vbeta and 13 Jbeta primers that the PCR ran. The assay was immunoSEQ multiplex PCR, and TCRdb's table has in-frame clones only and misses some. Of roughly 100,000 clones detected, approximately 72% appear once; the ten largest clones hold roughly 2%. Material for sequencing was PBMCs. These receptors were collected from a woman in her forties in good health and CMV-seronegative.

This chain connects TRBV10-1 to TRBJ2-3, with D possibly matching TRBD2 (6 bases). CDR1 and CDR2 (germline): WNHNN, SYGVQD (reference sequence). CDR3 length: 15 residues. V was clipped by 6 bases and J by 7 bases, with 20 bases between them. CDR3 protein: CASSPGLDNRNTQYF. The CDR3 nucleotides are TGCGCCAGCAGCCCGGGACTGGATAACAGGAATACGCAGTATTTT.

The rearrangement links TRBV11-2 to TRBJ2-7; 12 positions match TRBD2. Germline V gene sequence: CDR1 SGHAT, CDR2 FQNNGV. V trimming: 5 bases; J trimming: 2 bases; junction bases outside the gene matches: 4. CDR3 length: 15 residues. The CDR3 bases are TGTGCCAGCAGCAACGGACTAGCGGGACCCTACGAGCAGTACTTC. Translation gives CASSNGLAGPYEQYF.

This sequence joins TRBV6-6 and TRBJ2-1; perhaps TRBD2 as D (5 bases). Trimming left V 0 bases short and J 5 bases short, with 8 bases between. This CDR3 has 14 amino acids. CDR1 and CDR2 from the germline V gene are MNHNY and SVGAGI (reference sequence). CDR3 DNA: TGTGCCAGCAGTTACTCCCAGCGGAACAATGAGCAGTTCTTC. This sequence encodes CASSYSQRNNEQFF.

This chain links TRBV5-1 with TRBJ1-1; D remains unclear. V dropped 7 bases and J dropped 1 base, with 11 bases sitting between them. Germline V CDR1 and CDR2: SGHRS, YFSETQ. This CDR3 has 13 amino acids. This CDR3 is CASRLGRNTEAFF. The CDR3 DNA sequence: TGCGCCAGCCGTTTGGGGAGGAACACTGAAGCTTTCTTT. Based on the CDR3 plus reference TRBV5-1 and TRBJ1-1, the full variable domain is KAGVTQTPRYLIKTRGQQVTLSCSPISGHRSVSWYQQTPGQGLQFLFEYFSETQRNKGNFPGRFSGRQFSNSRSEMNVSTLELGDSALYLCASRLGRNTEAFFGQGTRLTVV.

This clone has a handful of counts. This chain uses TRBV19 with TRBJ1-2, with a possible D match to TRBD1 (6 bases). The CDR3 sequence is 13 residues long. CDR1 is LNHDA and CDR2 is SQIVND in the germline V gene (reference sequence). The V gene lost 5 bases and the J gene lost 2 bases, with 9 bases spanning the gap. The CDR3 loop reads CASSEGGNYGYTF. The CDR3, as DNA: TGTGCCAGTAGTGAGGGGGGGAACTATGGCTACACCTTC.

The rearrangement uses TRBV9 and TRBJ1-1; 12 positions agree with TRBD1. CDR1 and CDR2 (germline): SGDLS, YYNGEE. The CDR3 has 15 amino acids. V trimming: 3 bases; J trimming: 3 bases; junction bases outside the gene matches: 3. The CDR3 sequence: CASSGGDRGHTEAFF. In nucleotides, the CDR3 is TGTGCCAGCAGCGGGGGGGACAGGGGGCACACTGAAGCTTTCTTT.

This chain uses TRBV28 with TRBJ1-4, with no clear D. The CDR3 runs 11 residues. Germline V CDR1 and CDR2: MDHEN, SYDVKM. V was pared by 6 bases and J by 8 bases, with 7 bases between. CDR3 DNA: TGTGCCAGCAGGGGCGCCGAAAAACTGTTTTTT. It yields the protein CASRGAEKLFF.

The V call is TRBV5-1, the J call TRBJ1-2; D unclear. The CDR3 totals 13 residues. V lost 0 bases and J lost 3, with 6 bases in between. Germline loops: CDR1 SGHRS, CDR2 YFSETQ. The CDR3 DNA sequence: TGCGCCAGCAGCTTGGGTGCAGACTATGGCTACACCTTC. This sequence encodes CASSLGADYGYTF.

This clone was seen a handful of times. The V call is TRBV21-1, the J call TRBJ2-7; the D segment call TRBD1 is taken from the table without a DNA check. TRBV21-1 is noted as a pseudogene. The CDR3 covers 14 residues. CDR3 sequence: CASSTRTGIYEQYF. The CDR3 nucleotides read TGTGCCAGCAGCACCCGGACAGGGATCTACGAGCAGTACTTC.

The DNA of the CDR3 is TGTGCCAGCAGTGATAGGACAGGCGGCTCCTACAATGAGCAGTTCTTC. This gives the protein CASSDRTGGSYNEQFF. This chain connects TRBV6-1 to TRBJ2-1; 7 nucleotides match TRBD1. The V and J ends lost 3 bases and 0 bases, in that order; junction bases with no gene match: 5. There are 16 residues in the CDR3. In germline, CDR1 is MNHNS, CDR2 SASEGT.

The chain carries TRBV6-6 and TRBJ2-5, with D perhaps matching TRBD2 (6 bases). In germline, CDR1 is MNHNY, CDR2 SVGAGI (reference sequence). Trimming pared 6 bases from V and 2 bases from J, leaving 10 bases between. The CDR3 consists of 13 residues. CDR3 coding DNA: TGTGCCAGCAGACGGGAGTTACAAGAGACCCAGTACTTC. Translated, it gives CASRRELQETQYF.